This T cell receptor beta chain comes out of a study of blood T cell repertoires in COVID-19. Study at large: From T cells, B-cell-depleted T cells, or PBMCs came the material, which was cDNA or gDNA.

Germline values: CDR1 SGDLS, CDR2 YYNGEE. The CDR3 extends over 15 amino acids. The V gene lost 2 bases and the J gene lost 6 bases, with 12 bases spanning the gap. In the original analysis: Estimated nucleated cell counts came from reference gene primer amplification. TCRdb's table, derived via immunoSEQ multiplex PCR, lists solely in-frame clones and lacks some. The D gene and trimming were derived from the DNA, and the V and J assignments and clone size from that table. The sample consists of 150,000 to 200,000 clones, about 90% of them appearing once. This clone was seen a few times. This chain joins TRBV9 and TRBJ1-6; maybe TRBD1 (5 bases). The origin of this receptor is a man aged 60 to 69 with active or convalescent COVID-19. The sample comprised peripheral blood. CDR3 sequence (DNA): TGTGCCAGCAGCGTGGGGGGAGCGGGTAATTCACCCCTCCACTTT. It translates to CASSVGGAGNSPLHF.